This TCR beta chain was sequenced during a study of identical twins. MiXCR, applied by TCRdb to the 5' RACE reads, yields one record per CDR3 protein. The sample carries 400,000 to 550,000 distinct CDR3 sequences, approximately 25% recorded once. Germline V lookup: CDR1 SQVTM, CDR2 ANQGSEA. V lost 1 base to trimming and J lost 1 base; unmatched junction nucleotides: 4. The CDR3 has 16 residues. Separately, the same data were catalogued under a study of T cells expressing NK-cell markers. That publication notes: The TCR beta repertoires originated in sorted CD3+CD56+NKG2C+, CD3+CD56+NKG2C- and CD3+CD56-NKG2C+ T cells.

The chain couples TRBV29-1 to TRBJ2-3, with 11 bases fitting TRBD2. Sequenced: CD4+ T cells sorted from blood. The receptor's source is a woman between 18 and 29 years old in good health. The CDR3 bases are TGCAGCGTTGAAGGGGAGACTAGCGGGGGCACAGATACGCAGTATTTT. Translation: CSVEGETSGGTDTQYF.